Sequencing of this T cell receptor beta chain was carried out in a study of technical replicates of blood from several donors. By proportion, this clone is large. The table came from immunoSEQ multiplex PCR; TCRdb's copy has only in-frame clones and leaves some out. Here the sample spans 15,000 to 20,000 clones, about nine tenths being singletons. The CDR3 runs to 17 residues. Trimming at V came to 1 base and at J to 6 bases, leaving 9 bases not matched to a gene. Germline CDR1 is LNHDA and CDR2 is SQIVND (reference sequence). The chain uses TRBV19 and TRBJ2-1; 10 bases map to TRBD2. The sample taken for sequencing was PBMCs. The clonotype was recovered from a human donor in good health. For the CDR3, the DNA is TGTGCCAGTAGTATAGCTAGCGGGGGCTCGGGAGGCAATGAGCAGTTCTTC. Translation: CASSIASGGSGGNEQFF.